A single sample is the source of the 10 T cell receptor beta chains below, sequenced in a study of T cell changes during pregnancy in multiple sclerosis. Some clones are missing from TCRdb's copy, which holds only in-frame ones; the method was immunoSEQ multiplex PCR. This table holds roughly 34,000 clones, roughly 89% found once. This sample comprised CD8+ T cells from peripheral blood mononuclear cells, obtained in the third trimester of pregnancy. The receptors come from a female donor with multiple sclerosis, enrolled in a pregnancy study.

DNA of the CDR3: TGTGCCAGCAGCCCCATAGGCGGGGATCAGCCCCAGCATTTT. Translated: CASSPIGGDQPQHF. The chain employs TRBV5-5 and TRBJ1-5, with D uncertain. This CDR3 spans 14 amino acids. The V end was cut by 4 bases, the J end by 5 bases, with 13 bases between. CDR1 and CDR2 from the germline V gene are SGHKS and YYEKEE (reference sequence).

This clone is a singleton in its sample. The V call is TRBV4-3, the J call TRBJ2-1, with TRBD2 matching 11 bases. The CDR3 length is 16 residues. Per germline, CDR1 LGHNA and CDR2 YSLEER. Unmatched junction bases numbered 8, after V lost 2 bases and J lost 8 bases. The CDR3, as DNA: TGCGCCAGCAGCCAATCCCTAGCGGGGGGTGTGGATGAGCAGTTCTTC. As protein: CASSQSLAGGVDEQFF.

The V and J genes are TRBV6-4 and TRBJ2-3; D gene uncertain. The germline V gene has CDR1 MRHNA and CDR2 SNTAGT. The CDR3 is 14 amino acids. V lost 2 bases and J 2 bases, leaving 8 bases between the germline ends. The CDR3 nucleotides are TGTGCCAGCAGTGACGGGCGTGACACAGATACGCAGTATTTT. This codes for CASSDGRDTDTQYF.

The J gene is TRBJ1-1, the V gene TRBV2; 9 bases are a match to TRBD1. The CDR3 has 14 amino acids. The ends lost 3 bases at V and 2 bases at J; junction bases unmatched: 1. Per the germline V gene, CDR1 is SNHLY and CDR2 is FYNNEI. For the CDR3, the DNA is TGTGCCAGCAGTGAGGACAGGGGTAACACTGAAGCTTTCTTT. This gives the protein CASSEDRGNTEAFF.

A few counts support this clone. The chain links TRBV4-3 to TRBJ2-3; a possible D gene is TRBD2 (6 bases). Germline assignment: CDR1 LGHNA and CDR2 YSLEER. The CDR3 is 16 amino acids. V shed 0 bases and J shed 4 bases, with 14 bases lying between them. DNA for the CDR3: TGCGCCAGCAGCCAAGATCGGGGATCGGGGGCAGATACGCAGTATTTT. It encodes CASSQDRGSGADTQYF.

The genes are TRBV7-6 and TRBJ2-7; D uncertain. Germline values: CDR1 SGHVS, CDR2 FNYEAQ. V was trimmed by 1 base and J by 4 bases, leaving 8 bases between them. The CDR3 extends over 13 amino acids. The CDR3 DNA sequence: TGTGCCAGCAGCTTAGACGGTTCGTACGAGCAGTACTTC. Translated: CASSLDGSYEQYF.

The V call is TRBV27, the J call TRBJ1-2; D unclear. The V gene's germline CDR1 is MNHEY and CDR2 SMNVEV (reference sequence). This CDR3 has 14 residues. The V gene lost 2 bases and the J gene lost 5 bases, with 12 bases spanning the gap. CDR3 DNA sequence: TGTGCCAGCAGTTTAAAGGGAGTTGGATATGGCTACACCTTC. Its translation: CASSLKGVGYGYTF.

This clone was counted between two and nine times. The CDR3 DNA sequence: TGTGCCATCAGCGAGACAGGGAGCTCTGGAAACACCATATATTTT. Protein sequence: CAISETGSSGNTIYF. The chain carries TRBV10-3 and TRBJ1-3; 7 bases agree with TRBD1. V lost 6 bases and J lost 0; bases outside the gene matches: 5. This CDR3 spans 15 amino acids. Germline CDR1 and CDR2: ENHRY and SYGVKD.

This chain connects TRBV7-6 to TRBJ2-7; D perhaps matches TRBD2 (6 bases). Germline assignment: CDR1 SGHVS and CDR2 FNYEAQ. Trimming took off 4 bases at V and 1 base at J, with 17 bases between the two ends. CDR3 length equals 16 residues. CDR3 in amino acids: CASSSQAEGGSYEQYF. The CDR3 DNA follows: TGTGCCAGCAGCTCCCAGGCGGAGGGCGGTTCCTACGAGCAGTACTTC.

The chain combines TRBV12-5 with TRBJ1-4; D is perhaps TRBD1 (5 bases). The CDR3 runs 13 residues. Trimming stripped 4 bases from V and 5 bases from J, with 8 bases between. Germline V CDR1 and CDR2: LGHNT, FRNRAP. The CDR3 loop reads CASGSGMNEKLFF. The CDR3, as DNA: TGTGCTAGTGGTTCAGGGATGAATGAAAAACTGTTTTTT.